Listed below are T cell receptor beta chains from one sample, sequenced in a study of T cells in Graves' hyperthyroidism and ophthalmopathy. TCRdb recomputed calls from the multiplex PCR reads with MiXCR, one row per CDR3 protein. The sample includes under 400,000 distinct CDR3 sequences, around 18% seen only once; the top ten take around 15%. Sequenced material: blood. Every receptor here comes from a woman between 35 and 50 years old with Graves' ophthalmopathy. Each CDR3 is given with its conserved first and last residue. The D gene is left open where the match is weak. Clone size is shown for a subset of rows, as once, few, many or a class of expanded clone.

TRBV6-5,TRBJ2-4,many,NA,TGTGCCAGCAGTTACGGAGGGGGGGGGAAAAACATTCAGTACTTC,CASSYGGGGKNIQYF
TRBV6-2/TRBV6-3,TRBJ2-7,many,NA,TGTGCCAGCAGTTTGGAGGGCGAAGGGGGCTACGAGCAGTACTTC,CASSLEGEGGYEQYF
TRBV12-3/TRBV12-4,TRBJ2-2,many,NA,TGTGCCAGCAGTATCCCAGGGGCGGAACCCGGGGAGCTGTTTTTT,CASSIPGAEPGELFF
TRBV6-2/TRBV6-3,TRBJ2-7,many,TRBD1,TGTGCCAGCAGTTACACGGGACAGTACTACGAGCAGTACTTC,CASSYTGQYYEQYF
TRBV10-3,TRBJ1-5,many,NA,TGTGCCACCCGACAGGTTTGGAATCAGCCCCAGCATTTT,CATRQVWNQPQHF
TRBV6-1,TRBJ2-5,NA,NA,TGTGCCATCAGTGACGGTCGGGAGACCCAGTACTTC,CAISDGRETQYF
TRBV27,TRBJ1-1,many,NA,TGTGCCAGCAGTTTATCCAGGGATAGCACTGAAGCTTTCTTT,CASSLSRDSTEAFF
TRBV10-3,TRBJ2-7,many,NA,TGTGCCATCAGACCGGACCGTAGCTCCTACGAGCAGTACTTC,CAIRPDRSSYEQYF
TRBV12-3/TRBV12-4,TRBJ1-5,many,NA,TGTGCCAGCAGTCGAACAGGGTCGGGAAATCAGCCCCAGCATTTT,CASSRTGSGNQPQHF
TRBV15,TRBJ2-5,NA,NA,TGTGCCACCAGCAGAGAAGGGACACCACAAGAGACCCAGTACTTC,CATSREGTPQETQYF
TRBV19,TRBJ1-1,many,NA,TGTGCCAGTAGTAAGAAGAACACTGAAGCTTTCTTT,CASSKKNTEAFF
TRBV7-8,TRBJ2-7,many,NA,TGTGCCAGCAGCCCACACTACGAGCAGTACTTC,CASSPHYEQYF
TRBV7-8,TRBJ1-5,many,NA,TGTGCCAGCAGCTTAGATTGGGCAGAGCTAAGGCATTTT,CASSLDWAELRHF
TRBV7-8,TRBJ2-7,many,TRBD2,TGTGCCAGCAGCCTCGGGGTAGCGGGAACGTACGAGCAGTACTTC,CASSLGVAGTYEQYF
TRBV20-1,TRBJ2-5,NA,TRBD1,TGCAGTGCGCCGACAGGGGCTGGGATACAAGAGACCCAGTACTTC,CSAPTGAGIQETQYF
TRBV27,TRBJ2-7,many,NA,TGTGCCAGCAGTCTCTCAGGGGACGAGCAGTACTTC,CASSLSGDEQYF
TRBV6-1,TRBJ2-2,many,NA,TGTGCCAGCAAGCTAGCCTCTGCGAACACCGGGGAGCTGTTTTTT,CASKLASANTGELFF
TRBV6-5,TRBJ2-7,medium-sized,TRBD2,TGTGCCAGCAGTTACTCGACACTAGCGGGAGAATACGAGCAGTACTTC,CASSYSTLAGEYEQYF
TRBV12-3/TRBV12-4,TRBJ1-5,many,NA,TGTGCCAGCAGTGACCTTACGGGGGGCAATCAGCCCCAGCATTTT,CASSDLTGGNQPQHF
TRBV30,TRBJ1-4,few,NA,TGTGCCTGGAGGACGACGTGGAATGAAAAACTGTTTTTT,CAWRTTWNEKLFF
TRBV7-2,TRBJ1-5,many,TRBD1,TGTGCCAGCAGCTTGACAGGGAGTGGACAGCCCCAGCATTTT,CASSLTGSGQPQHF
TRBV6-5,TRBJ2-7,few,NA,NA,CASSTSRAGEQYF
TRBV6-1,TRBJ2-1,once,TRBD2,TGTGCCAGCAGGGGAGCGGGAGGGATCCTTGAGCAGTTCTTC,CASRGAGGILEQFF
TRBV6-2/TRBV6-3,TRBJ2-4,many,NA,TGTGCCAGCACCGACCTGTCATCCTTGCTTCAGTACTTC,CASTDLSSLLQYF
TRBV28,TRBJ1-5,many,NA,TGTGCCAGCAGTTTAACTGATCATCAGCCCCAGCATTTT,CASSLTDHQPQHF
TRBV27,TRBJ1-5,many,NA,TGTGCCAGCAGTTTATCTGCCGGAAGCGACAATCAGCCCCAGCATTTT,CASSLSAGSDNQPQHF
TRBV6-5,TRBJ2-1,few,NA,TGTGCCAGCAGTTACTCGGGGGACAATGAGCAGTTCTTC,CASSYSGDNEQFF
TRBV7-8,TRBJ1-2,NA,NA,TGTGCCAGCAGCTTAGTGCGCCAACCTGCCTATGGCTACACCTTC,CASSLVRQPAYGYTF
TRBV27,TRBJ2-6,many,NA,TGTGCCAGCAGTTTACTATCGGCCTCTGGGGCCAACGTCCTGACTTTC,CASSLLSASGANVLTF
TRBV30,TRBJ1-2,many,NA,TGTGCCTGGAGACCTCCCCGAATATCCGGGACTCACTATGGCTACACCTTC,CAWRPPRISGTHYGYTF
TRBV6-2/TRBV6-3,TRBJ2-2,NA,TRBD1,TGTGCCAGCAGATCGGGACAGCCTTCCACCGGGGAGCTGTTTTTT,CASRSGQPSTGELFF
TRBV30,TRBJ2-2,many,NA,TGTGCCTGGAGTCCCCAGGGGGAGCTGTTTTTT,CAWSPQGELFF
TRBV19,TRBJ1-2,many,NA,TGTGCCAGTTCGGGGGGAGAAGGCTACACCTTC,CASSGGEGYTF
TRBV27,TRBJ1-2,many,TRBD1,TGTGCCAGCAGTTTAAGTCCAGGGGGAAGGGATGGCTACACCTTC,CASSLSPGGRDGYTF
TRBV28,TRBJ2-5,many,NA,TGTGCCAGCAGTTCCGGACAGTGGCGGGAGACCCAGTACTTC,CASSSGQWRETQYF
TRBV6-9,TRBJ2-7,many,NA,TGTGCCAGCAGTTACGGCGACAGGAGCTACGAGCAGTACTTC,CASSYGDRSYEQYF
TRBV7-2,TRBJ2-5,NA,TRBD2,TGTGCCAGCAGCCCTACTGGTAGCGGGGGCCAAGAGACCCAGTACTTC,CASSPTGSGGQETQYF
TRBV12-3/TRBV12-4,TRBJ2-6,NA,NA,TGTGCCAGCAGTTTTTTGTTACACTCTGGGGCCAACGTCCTGACTTTC,CASSFLLHSGANVLTF
TRBV19,TRBJ1-1,many,NA,TGTGCCAGTAGTATGCACTGGGGTCTAGAGGTTGACACTGAAGCTTTCTTT,CASSMHWGLEVDTEAFF
TRBV28,TRBJ1-6,NA,NA,TGTGCCAGCAGGACTAATTCACCCCTCCACTTT,CASRTNSPLHF
TRBV12-3/TRBV12-4,TRBJ1-2,NA,NA,TGTGCCAGCAGTCCGACCGGGACCTTCTATGGCTACACCTTC,CASSPTGTFYGYTF
TRBV12-3/TRBV12-4,TRBJ1-1,NA,NA,TGTGCCAGCGGGACGGGTAACTTCAACACTGAAGCTTTCTTT,CASGTGNFNTEAFF
TRBV29-1,TRBJ1-1,NA,NA,TGCAGCGTTGTGTCGACCCCCAAAGGGACTGAAGCTTTCTTT,CSVVSTPKGTEAFF
TRBV7-8,TRBJ1-3,NA,NA,TGTGCCAGCAGCTTAGGGGGGGGAGACACCATATATTTT,CASSLGGGDTIYF
TRBV5-6,TRBJ2-7,many,NA,TGTGCCAGCAGCTTGGTAGGACTACGGAGCTACGAGCAGTACTTC,CASSLVGLRSYEQYF
TRBV2,TRBJ2-7,many,NA,TGTGCCAGCAGTGACGGCAGGGGGGCCTACGAGCAGTACTTC,CASSDGRGAYEQYF
TRBV20-1,TRBJ2-7,many,TRBD2,TGCAGTGCTAGGGGGACTAGCGGGAGGGGCGAGCAGTACTTC,CSARGTSGRGEQYF
TRBV5-6,TRBJ1-2,many,TRBD1,TGTGCCAGCAGCTATACAGGGGTTGGTAACTATGGCTACACCTTC,CASSYTGVGNYGYTF
TRBV12-3/TRBV12-4,TRBJ2-7,many,NA,TGTGCCGGCAGTCCCATCTCCTACGAGCAGTACTTC,CAGSPISYEQYF
TRBV11-2,TRBJ1-1,many,TRBD1,TGTGCCAGCAGCGGAATAGGGGGCTCTGAAGCTTTCTTT,CASSGIGGSEAFF
TRBV2,TRBJ2-7,NA,TRBD1,TGTGCCAGCAGCGGACAGGGAAGGGGACCGACCTACGAGCAGTACTTC,CASSGQGRGPTYEQYF
TRBV12-3/TRBV12-4,TRBJ1-5,many,NA,TGTGCCAGCAGTTTGGCAGTGGGGGGGGGGAGAGTAAATCAGCCCCAGCATTTT,CASSLAVGGGRVNQPQHF
TRBV6-1,TRBJ2-5,few,TRBD2,TGTGCCAGCAGGGGAGCGGGAGGGCCCCAAGAGACCCAGTACTTC,CASRGAGGPQETQYF